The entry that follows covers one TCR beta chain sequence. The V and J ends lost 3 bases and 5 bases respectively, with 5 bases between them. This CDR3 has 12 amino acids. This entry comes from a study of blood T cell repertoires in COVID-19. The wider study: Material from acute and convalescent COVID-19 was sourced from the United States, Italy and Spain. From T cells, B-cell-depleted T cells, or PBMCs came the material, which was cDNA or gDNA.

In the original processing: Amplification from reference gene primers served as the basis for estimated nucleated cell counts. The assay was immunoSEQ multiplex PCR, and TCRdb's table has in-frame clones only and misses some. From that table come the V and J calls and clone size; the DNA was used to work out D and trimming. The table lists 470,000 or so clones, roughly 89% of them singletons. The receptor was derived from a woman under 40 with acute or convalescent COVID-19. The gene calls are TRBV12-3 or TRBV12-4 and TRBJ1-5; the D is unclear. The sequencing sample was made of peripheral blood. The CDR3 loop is CASSLRDQPQHF. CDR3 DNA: TGTGCCAGCAGTTTGAGGGATCAGCCCCAGCATTTT.